The source of this T cell receptor beta chain is a study of blood T cell repertoires in COVID-19. About the research overall: COVID-19 samples, acute and convalescent, were from the United States, Italy and Spain. PBMCs, B-cell-depleted T cells, or T cells were the source of the cDNA or gDNA that made up the material.

Per the original methods: Estimation of nucleated cell counts was performed using reference gene primer amplification. Repertoires were generated with immunoSEQ multiplex PCR, while TCRdb's copy carries only in-frame clones and drops some. V, J and clone size are those of that table, while D and trimming were read from the DNA. This sample has about 400,000 clones, with approximately 85% found just once. J lost 7 bases, V lost 5 bases, and 8 bases had no gene match. The V gene's germline CDR1 is SGHDT and CDR2 YYEEEE. This CDR3 is built from 13 residues. Enrollees, about 18 to 95 years old, lived in about two dozen US areas.

The source material was PBMCs or T cells enriched from blood (not recorded which). The chain uses TRBV5-6 and TRBJ2-5, with 7 nucleotides matching TRBD2. The TCR comes from a woman aged 40 to 50 with acute COVID-19. This CDR3 is CASRSGTMGTQYF. In DNA form, the CDR3 reads TGTGCCAGCAGATCCGGGACTATGGGGACCCAGTACTTC. Looking up the rest from reference TRBV5-6 and TRBJ2-5 gives the full variable domain: DAGVTQSPTHLIKTRGQQVTLRCSPKSGHDTVSWYQQALGQGPQFIFQYYEEEERQRGNFPDRFSGHQFPNYSSELNVNALLLGDSALYLCASRSGTMGTQYFGPGTRLLVL.